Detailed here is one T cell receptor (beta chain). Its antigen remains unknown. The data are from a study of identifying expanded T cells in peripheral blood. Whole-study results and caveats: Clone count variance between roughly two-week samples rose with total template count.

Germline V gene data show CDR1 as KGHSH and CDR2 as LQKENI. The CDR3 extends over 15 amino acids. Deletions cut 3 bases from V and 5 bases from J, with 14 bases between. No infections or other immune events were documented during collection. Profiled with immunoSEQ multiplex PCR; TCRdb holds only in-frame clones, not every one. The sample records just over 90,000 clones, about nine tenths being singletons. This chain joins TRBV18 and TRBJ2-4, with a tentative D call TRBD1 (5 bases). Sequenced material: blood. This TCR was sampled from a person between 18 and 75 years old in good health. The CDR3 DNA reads TGTGCCAGCTCACCCATGTTAGGGGCCCAAAACATTCAGTACTTC. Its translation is CASSPMLGAQNIQYF.